The entry below describes one TCR beta chain. This sample also contains other DNA sequences that code for the same CDR3. In the study's own analysis: Reference gene primers were amplified, and this amplification served to estimate nucleated cell counts. Profiled with immunoSEQ multiplex PCR; TCRdb holds only in-frame clones, not every one. From that table come the V and J calls and clone size; the DNA was used to work out D and trimming. This table has about 170,000 clones, approximately 87% appearing once. V gave up 1 base and J gave up 5 bases, with 8 bases separating them. This CDR3 is 13 amino acids long. This entry belongs to a study of blood T cell repertoires in COVID-19. As for the study in general: T cells, B-cell-depleted T cells, or PBMCs provided the cDNA or gDNA that served as material.

V is TRBV12-3 or TRBV12-4 and J is TRBJ1-2, with D possibly matching TRBD1 (6 bases). Specimen: peripheral blood. This TCR derives from a woman between 55 and 75 years old with COVID-19, enrolled during active disease. CDR3 in DNA: TGTGCCAGCAGTTTAGGGGACATATATGGCTACACCTTC. It yields the protein CASSLGDIYGYTF.